This T cell receptor beta chain was observed in a study of blood T cell repertoires in COVID-19. Overall study context: From T cells, B-cell-depleted T cells, or PBMCs came the material, which was cDNA or gDNA.

V was pared by 5 bases and J by 4 bases, with 9 bases of the junction left unmatched. There are 15 residues in the CDR3. Germline-derived CDR1 and CDR2 are LGHDT and YNNKEL (reference sequence). In the authors' workflow: Using reference gene primer amplification, nucleated cell counts were estimated. Data came from immunoSEQ multiplex PCR; TCRdb stores just in-frame clones and leaves some out. V and J calls and clone size come straight from that table; D and trimming were deduced from the DNA. The sample lists 100,000 to 150,000 clones; roughly 80% were seen once. The sequence was obtained from a man between 65 and 79 years old with acute or convalescent COVID-19. The specimen was peripheral blood. This chain joins TRBV3-1 (or the pseudogene TRBV3-2) and TRBJ1-1; 8 nucleotides align to TRBD1. The chain's CDR3 is CASSLSSGGPTEAFF. CDR3 DNA: TGTGCCAGCAGCTTATCTTCAGGGGGCCCCACTGAAGCTTTCTTT.